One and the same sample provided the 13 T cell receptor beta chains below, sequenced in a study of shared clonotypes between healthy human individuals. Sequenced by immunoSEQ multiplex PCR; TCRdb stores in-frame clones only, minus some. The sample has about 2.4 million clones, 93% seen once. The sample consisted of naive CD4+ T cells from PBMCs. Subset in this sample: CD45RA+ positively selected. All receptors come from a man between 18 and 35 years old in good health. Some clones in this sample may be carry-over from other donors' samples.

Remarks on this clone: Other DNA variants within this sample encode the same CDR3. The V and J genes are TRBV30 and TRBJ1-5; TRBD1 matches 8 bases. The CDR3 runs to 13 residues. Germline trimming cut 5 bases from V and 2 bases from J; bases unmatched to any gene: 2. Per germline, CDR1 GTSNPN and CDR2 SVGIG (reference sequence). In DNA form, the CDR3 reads TGTGCCTGGGCGGGACAGGGCAATCAGCCCCAGCATTTT. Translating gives CAWAGQGNQPQHF.

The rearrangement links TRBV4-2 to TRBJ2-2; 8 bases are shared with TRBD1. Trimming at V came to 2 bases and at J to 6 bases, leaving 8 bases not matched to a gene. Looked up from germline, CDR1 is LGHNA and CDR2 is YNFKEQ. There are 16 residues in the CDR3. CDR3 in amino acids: CASSQLDRAGPGELFF. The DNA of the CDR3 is TGTGCCAGCAGCCAATTGGACAGGGCAGGACCCGGGGAGCTGTTTTTT.

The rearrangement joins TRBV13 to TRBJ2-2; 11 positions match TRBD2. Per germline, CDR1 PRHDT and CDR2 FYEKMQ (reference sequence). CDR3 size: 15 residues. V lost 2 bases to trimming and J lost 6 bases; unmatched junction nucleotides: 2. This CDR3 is CASSLLLAGAGELFF. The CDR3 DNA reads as TGTGCCAGCAGCTTACTACTAGCGGGAGCCGGGGAGCTGTTTTTT.

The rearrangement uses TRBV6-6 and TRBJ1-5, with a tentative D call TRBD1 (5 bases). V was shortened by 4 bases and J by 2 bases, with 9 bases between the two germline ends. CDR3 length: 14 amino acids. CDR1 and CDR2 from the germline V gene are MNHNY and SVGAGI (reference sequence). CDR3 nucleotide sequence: TGTGCCAGCAGTTCACAGGTTCGCAATCAGCCCCAGCATTTT. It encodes CASSSQVRNQPQHF.

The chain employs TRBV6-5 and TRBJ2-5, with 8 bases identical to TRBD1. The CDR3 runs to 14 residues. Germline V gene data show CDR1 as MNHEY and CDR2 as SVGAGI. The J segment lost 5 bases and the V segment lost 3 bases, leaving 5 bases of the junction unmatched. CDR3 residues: CASSYQGAAETQYF. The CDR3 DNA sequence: TGTGCCAGCAGTTATCAGGGGGCAGCGGAGACCCAGTACTTC.

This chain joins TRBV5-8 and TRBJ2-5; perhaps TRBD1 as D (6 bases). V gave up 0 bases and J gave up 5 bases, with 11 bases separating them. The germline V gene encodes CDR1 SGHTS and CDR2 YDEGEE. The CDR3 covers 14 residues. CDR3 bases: TGTGCCAGCAGCTTGGTACAGGGAATGGAGACCCAGTACTTC. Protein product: CASSLVQGMETQYF.

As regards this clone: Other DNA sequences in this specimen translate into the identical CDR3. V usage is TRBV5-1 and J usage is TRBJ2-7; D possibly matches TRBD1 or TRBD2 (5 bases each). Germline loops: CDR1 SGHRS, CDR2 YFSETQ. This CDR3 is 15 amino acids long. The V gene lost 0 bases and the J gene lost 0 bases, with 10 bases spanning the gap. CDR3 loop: CASSLGGTASYEQYF. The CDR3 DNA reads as TGCGCCAGCAGCTTGGGTGGGACGGCCTCCTACGAGCAGTACTTC.

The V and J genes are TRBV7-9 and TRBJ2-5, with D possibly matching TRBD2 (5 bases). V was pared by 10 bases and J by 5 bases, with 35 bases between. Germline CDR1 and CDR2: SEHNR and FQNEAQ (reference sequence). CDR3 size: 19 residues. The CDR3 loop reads CATQPREARLAPEKETQYF. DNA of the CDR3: TGTGCCACCCAACCGAGAGAGGCCAGGCTAGCCCCAGAGAAGGAGACCCAGTACTTC.

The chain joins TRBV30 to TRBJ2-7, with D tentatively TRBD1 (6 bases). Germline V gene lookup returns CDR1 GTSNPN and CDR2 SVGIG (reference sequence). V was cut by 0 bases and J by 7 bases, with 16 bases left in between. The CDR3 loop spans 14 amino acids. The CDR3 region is CAWSVRGLVREQYF. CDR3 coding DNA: TGTGCCTGGAGTGTGAGGGGGTTGGTGCGGGAGCAGTACTTC.

The CDR3 DNA reads TGTGCCAGTAGTCGAGTTAGGGGCCACTACGAGCAGTACTTC. Translating gives CASSRVRGHYEQYF. V usage is TRBV19 and J usage is TRBJ2-7; possible D gene TRBD1, 5 bases. The CDR3 loop spans 14 amino acids. The V and J ends lost 5 bases and 3 bases respectively, with 14 bases between them. The V gene's germline CDR1 is LNHDA and CDR2 SQIVND (reference sequence).

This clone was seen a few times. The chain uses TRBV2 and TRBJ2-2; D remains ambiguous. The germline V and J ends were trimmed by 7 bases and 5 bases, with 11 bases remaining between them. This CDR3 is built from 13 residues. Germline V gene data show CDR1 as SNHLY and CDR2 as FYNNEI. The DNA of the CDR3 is TGTGCCAGCATTGTAACCTCTACCGGGGAGCTGTTTTTT. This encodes CASIVTSTGELFF.

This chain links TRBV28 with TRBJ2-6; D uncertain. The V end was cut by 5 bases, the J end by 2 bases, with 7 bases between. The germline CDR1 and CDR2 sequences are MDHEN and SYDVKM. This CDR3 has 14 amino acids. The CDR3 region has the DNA TGTGCCAGCAGTGATCCTACTGGGGCCAACGTCCTGACTTTC. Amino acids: CASSDPTGANVLTF.

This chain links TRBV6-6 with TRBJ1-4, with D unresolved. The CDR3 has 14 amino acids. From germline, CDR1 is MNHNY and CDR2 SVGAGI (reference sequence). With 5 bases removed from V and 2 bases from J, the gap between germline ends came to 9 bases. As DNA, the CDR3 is TGTGCCAGCAGTACCCGGGCTACTAATGAAAAACTGTTTTTT. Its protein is CASSTRATNEKLFF.